This TCR beta chain was sequenced for a study of blood T cell repertoires in COVID-19. Study-wide background: The study counted Cohort 3 donors as recovered given two negative PCRs, clearance, or symptom resolution.

Participant age was roughly 18 to 90 years, and participants resided in fewer than 25 US areas. Data came from immunoSEQ multiplex PCR; TCRdb stores just in-frame clones and leaves some out. Counted here are 200,000 to 250,000 clones, about nine tenths occurring once; the ten biggest clones make up over 3%. CDR1 is LGHDT and CDR2 is YNNKEL in the germline V gene (reference sequence). This CDR3 is built from 14 residues. Trimming shortened V by 1 base and J by 5 bases, and 9 bases separated the two germline ends. This clone has just one count. Sequencing was carried out using PBMCs or T cells enriched from blood (not recorded which). This rearrangement joins TRBV3-1 (or the pseudogene TRBV3-2) to TRBJ1-3; D is unclear. The TCR was taken from a woman between 50 and 59 years old in a cohort exposed to, infected with or recovered from COVID-19 (not recorded which). The CDR3 spells CASSQGLYRNTIYF. CDR3 in DNA: TGTGCCAGCAGCCAAGGTCTTTATAGAAACACCATATATTTT.